Described below is a single T cell receptor beta chain sequence and its context. The data belong to a study of blood T cell repertoires in COVID-19. Study as a whole: The United States, Italy and Spain provided the acute and convalescent COVID-19 samples.

Trimming removed 6 bases at V and 1 base at J, with 14 bases between. CDR3 length equals 15 residues. Germline V gives CDR1 SGHDT, CDR2 YYEEEE. In the study's own analysis: Estimated nucleated cell counts came from reference gene primer amplification. This table comes from immunoSEQ multiplex PCR, and its TCRdb copy is limited to in-frame clones, with some not included. V, J and clone size are taken as reported in that table, and D and trimming were inferred from the DNA itself. The table has over 300,000 clones, around 88% seen once; the top ten hold about 1.2%. The receptor was derived from a woman between 45 and 65 years old with acute or convalescent COVID-19. The chain carries TRBV5-6 and TRBJ2-1, with D maybe TRBD1 (6 bases). Sequencing used peripheral blood. The CDR3 here is CASNRGSPSYNEQFF. The CDR3, as DNA: TGTGCCAGCAATAGGGGGAGCCCTTCCTACAATGAGCAGTTCTTC.